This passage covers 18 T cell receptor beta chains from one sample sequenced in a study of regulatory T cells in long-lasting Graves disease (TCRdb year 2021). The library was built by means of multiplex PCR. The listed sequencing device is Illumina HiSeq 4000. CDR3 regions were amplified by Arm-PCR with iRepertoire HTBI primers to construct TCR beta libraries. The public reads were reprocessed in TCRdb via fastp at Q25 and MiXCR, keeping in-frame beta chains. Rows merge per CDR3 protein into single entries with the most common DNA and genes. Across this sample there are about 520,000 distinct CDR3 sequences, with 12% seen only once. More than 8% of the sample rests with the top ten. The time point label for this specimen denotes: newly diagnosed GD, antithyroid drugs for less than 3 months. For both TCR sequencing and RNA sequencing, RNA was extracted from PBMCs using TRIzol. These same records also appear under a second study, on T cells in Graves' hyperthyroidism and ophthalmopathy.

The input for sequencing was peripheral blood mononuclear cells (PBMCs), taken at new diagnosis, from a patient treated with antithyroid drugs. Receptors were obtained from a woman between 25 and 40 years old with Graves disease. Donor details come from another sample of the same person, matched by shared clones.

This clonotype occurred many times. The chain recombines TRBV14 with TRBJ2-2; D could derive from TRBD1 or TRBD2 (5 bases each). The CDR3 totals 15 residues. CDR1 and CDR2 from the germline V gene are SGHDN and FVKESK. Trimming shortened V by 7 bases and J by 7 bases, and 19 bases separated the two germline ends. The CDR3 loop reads CASTEGPTYGGELFF. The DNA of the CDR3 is TGTGCCAGCACCGAGGGACCGACGTACGGCGGGGAGCTGTTTTTT.

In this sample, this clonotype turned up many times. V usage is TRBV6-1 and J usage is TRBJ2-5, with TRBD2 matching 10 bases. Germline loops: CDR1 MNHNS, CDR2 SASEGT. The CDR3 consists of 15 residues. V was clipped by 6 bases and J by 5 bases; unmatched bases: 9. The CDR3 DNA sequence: TGTGCCAGCAGATCCGCTAGCGGGGGCGGGGAGACCCAGTACTTC. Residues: CASRSASGGGETQYF.

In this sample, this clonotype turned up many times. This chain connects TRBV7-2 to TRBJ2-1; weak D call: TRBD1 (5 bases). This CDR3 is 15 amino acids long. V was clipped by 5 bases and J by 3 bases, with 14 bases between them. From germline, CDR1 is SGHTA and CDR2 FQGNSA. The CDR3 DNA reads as TGTGCCAGCAGCCGGAGTACAGGCCTCTACAATGAGCAGTTCTTC. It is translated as CASSRSTGLYNEQFF.

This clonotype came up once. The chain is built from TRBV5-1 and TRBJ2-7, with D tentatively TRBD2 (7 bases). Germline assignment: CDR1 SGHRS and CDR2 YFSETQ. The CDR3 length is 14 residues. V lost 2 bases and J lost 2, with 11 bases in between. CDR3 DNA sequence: TGCGCCAGCAGCTTCCGGGGGGCGGCCTACGAGCAGTACTTC. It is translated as CASSFRGAAYEQYF.

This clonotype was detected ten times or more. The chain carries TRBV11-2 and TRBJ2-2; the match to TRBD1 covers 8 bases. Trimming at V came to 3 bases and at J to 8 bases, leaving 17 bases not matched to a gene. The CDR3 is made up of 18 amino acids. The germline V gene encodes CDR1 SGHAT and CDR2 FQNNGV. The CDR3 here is CASSLGDRLRDSRGELFF. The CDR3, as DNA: TGTGCCAGCAGCTTGGGGGACAGGCTGAGGGATTCTAGAGGGGAGCTGTTTTTT.

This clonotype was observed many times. DNA of the CDR3: TGTGCCAGCAGTTCTTATCGACAGAGGAATCAGCCCCAGCATTTT. Translating it yields CASSSYRQRNQPQHF. The chain employs TRBV6-5 and TRBJ1-5; possible D gene TRBD1, 5 bases. Germline CDR1 and CDR2: MNHEY and SVGAGI. The germline V and J ends were trimmed by 4 bases and 4 bases, with 14 bases remaining between them. The CDR3 sequence is 15 residues long.

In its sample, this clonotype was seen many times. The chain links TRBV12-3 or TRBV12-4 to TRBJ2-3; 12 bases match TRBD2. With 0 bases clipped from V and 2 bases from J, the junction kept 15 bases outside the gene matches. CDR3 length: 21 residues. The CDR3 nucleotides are TGTGCCAGCAGTTTAGCCCTACTAGCGGGAGGACGGGCGTGGGACACAGATACGCAGTATTTT. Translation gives CASSLALLAGGRAWDTDTQYF.

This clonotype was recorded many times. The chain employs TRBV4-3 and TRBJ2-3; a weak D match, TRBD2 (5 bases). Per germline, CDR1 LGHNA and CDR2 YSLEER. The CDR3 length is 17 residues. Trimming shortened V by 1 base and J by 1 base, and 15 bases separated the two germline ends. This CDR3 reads CASSQARRVRGTDTQYF. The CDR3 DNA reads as TGCGCCAGCAGCCAAGCGAGGCGGGTACGTGGCACAGATACGCAGTATTTT.

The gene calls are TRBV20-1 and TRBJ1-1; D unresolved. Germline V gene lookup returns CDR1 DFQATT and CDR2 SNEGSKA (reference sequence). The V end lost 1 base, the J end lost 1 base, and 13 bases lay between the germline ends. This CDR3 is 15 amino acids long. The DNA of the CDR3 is TGCAGTGCTAGAGTATGGCGGGATCCGAACACTGAAGCTTTCTTT. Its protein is CSARVWRDPNTEAFF.

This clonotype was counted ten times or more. CDR3 residues: CASSYSKGTSFYTEAFF. CDR3 nucleotides: TGTGCCAGCAGTTACTCGAAGGGCACGTCCTTCTACACTGAAGCTTTCTTT. The rearrangement joins TRBV6-2 or TRBV6-3 to TRBJ1-1; D not certain. V was cut by 0 bases and J by 3 bases, with 17 bases left in between. The germline V gene encodes CDR1 MNHEY and CDR2 SVGEGT. The CDR3 covers 17 residues.

DNA of the CDR3: TGTGCCAGCAGCGAAGGCACCGGTGATACGCAGTATTTT. This encodes CASSEGTGDTQYF. The chain joins TRBV13 to TRBJ2-3; D gene unclear. CDR3 size: 13 residues. Germline V CDR1 and CDR2: PRHDT, FYEKMQ (reference sequence). Trimming stripped 5 bases from V and 6 bases from J, with 12 bases between.

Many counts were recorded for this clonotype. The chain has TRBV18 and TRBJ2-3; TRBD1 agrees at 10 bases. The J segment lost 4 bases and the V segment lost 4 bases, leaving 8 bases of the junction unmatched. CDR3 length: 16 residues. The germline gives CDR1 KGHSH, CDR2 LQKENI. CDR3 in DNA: TGTGCCAGCTCACGGATGACAGGGGGCAACGCAGATACGCAGTATTTT. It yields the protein CASSRMTGGNADTQYF.

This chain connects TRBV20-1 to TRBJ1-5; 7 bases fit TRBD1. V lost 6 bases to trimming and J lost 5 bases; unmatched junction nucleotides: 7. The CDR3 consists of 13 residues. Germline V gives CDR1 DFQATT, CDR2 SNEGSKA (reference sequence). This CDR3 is CSASGGIHQPQHF. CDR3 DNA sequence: TGCAGTGCCTCAGGGGGGATCCATCAGCCCCAGCATTTT.

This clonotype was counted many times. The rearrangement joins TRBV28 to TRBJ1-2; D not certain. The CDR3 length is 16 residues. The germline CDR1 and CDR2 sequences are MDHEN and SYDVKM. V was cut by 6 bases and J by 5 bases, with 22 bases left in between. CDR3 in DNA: TGTGCCAGCAGCTCCATAAGGCGAGGTAAAGGATATGGCTACACCTTC. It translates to CASSSIRRGKGYGYTF.

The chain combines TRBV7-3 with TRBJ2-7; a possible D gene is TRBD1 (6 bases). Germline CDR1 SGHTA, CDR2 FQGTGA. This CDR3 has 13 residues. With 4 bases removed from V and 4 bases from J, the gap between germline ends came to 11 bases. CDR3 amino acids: CASSSLQGYEQYF. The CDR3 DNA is TGTGCCAGCAGCTCCCTACAGGGTTACGAGCAGTACTTC.

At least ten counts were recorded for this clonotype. CDR3 protein: CASSFPGLNPGANVLTF. Here the CDR3 DNA reads TGTGCCAGCAGTTTTCCGGGACTCAATCCTGGGGCCAACGTCCTGACTTTC. The rearrangement links TRBV12-3 or TRBV12-4 to TRBJ2-6; D is possibly TRBD2 (6 bases). The CDR3 extends over 17 amino acids. V lost 3 bases to trimming and J lost 2 bases, with 14 bases between them.

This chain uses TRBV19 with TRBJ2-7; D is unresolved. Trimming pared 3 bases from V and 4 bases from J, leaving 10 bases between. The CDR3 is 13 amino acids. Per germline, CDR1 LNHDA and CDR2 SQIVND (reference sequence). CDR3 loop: CASSMHGWYEQYF. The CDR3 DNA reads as TGTGCCAGTAGTATGCATGGGTGGTACGAGCAGTACTTC.

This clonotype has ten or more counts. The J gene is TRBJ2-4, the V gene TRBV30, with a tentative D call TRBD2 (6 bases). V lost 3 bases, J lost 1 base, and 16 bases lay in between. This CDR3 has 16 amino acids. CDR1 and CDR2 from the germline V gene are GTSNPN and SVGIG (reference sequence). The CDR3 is CAWSTPPGEAKNIQYF. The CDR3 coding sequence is TGTGCCTGGAGCACCCCTCCGGGGGAGGCCAAAAACATTCAGTACTTC.